The 22 T cell receptor beta chains below come from one sample, sequenced in a study of control samples from healthy donors and cancer patients. Using immunoSEQ multiplex PCR, the repertoire was profiled, and TCRdb retains in-frame clones only, with some absent. The data contain roughly 120,000 clones, around 90% of them singletons. Sequenced sample: blood. The receptor set was obtained from a woman in her 70s in good health.

This chain uses TRBV2 with TRBJ2-7; D gene uncertain. From germline, CDR1 is SNHLY and CDR2 FYNNEI. The CDR3 is made up of 13 amino acids. V lost 3 bases, J lost 2 bases, and 8 bases lay in between. CDR3 region: CASSEDLTYEQYF. The CDR3 nucleotides read TGTGCCAGCAGTGAGGACCTCACCTACGAGCAGTACTTC.

This chain uses TRBV7-8 with TRBJ2-6; TRBD2 is a possible D gene (6 bases). The CDR3 length is 18 residues. Per germline, CDR1 SGHVS and CDR2 FQNEAQ. V was shortened by 5 bases and J by 4 bases, with 21 bases between the two germline ends. The CDR3 DNA follows: TGTGCCAGCAGCCCCTTGGCGGGGTCTCGTTCCGGGGCCAACGTCCTGACTTTC. Amino acids: CASSPLAGSRSGANVLTF.

The chain recombines TRBV3-1 (or the pseudogene TRBV3-2) with TRBJ1-1; D uncertain. The CDR3 consists of 14 residues. Per germline, CDR1 LGHDT and CDR2 YNNKEL (reference sequence). V dropped 3 bases and J dropped 1 base, with 9 bases sitting between them. The chain's CDR3 is CASSHTGTNTEAFF. CDR3 DNA: TGTGCCAGCAGCCATACGGGAACGAACACTGAAGCTTTCTTT.

The V gene is TRBV6-5, the J gene TRBJ1-1; maybe TRBD1 (5 bases). Germline V CDR1 and CDR2: MNHEY, SVGAGI. This CDR3 is 14 amino acids long. V was pared by 1 base and J by 4 bases, with 10 bases between. CDR3 sequence (DNA): TGTGCCAGCAGTTACTTCAGGGAGGGCACTGAAGCTTTCTTT. Translating gives CASSYFREGTEAFF.

The V and J genes are TRBV5-6 and TRBJ1-3, with D uncertain. The CDR3 has 14 amino acids. Germline V CDR1 and CDR2: SGHDT, YYEEEE. Trimming left V 5 bases short and J 0 bases short, with 9 bases between. The chain's CDR3 is CASSHRFSGNTIYF. CDR3 bases: TGTGCCAGCAGTCACCGGTTCTCTGGAAACACCATATATTTT.

The chain is built from TRBV24-1 and TRBJ2-3; the D is unclear. This CDR3 has 15 residues. The V end lost 6 bases, the J end lost 2 bases, and 14 bases lay between the germline ends. Germline lookup yields CDR1 KGHDR and CDR2 SFDVKD. The CDR3 reads CATSSRSAYTDTQYF. The CDR3 region has the DNA TGTGCCACCAGTTCTAGGTCAGCCTACACAGATACGCAGTATTTT.

This chain joins TRBV24-1 and TRBJ2-2; no definite D call. The CDR3 has 13 amino acids. In germline, CDR1 is KGHDR, CDR2 SFDVKD. The V and J ends lost 8 bases and 1 base respectively, with 7 bases between them. This CDR3 is CATKDQNTGELFF. Here the CDR3 DNA reads TGTGCCACCAAGGACCAGAACACCGGGGAGCTGTTTTTT.

The rearrangement joins TRBV7-2 to TRBJ2-3, with D possibly TRBD1 on 5 matching bases. Trimming shortened V by 5 bases and J by 8 bases, and 11 bases separated the two germline ends. The CDR3 is 12 residues long. Germline V gene sequence: CDR1 SGHTA, CDR2 FQGNSA. The CDR3 nucleotides are TGTGCCAGCAGCCCGCAGGGTGGTACGCAGTATTTT. The encoded protein is CASSPQGGTQYF.

This sequence joins TRBV5-6 and TRBJ2-5; 11 bases map to TRBD2. With V trimmed by 0 bases and J by 4 bases, 2 bases remained unmatched. The germline CDR1 and CDR2 sequences are SGHDT and YYEEEE. CDR3 size: 15 residues. In DNA, the CDR3 is TGTGCCAGCAGCTTGGGGCTAGCGGGGGGAGAGACCCAGTACTTC. This codes for CASSLGLAGGETQYF. Complete variable domain (other parts from reference TRBV5-6 and TRBJ2-5): DAGVTQSPTHLIKTRGQQVTLRCSPKSGHDTVSWYQQALGQGPQFIFQYYEEEERQRGNFPDRFSGHQFPNYSSELNVNALLLGDSALYLCASSLGLAGGETQYFGPGTRLLVL.

The chain is built from TRBV5-4 and TRBJ2-3; TRBD1 is a possible D gene (7 bases). The germline V gene has CDR1 SGHNT and CDR2 YYREEE (reference sequence). Trimming cost V 4 bases and J 2 bases, with 17 bases left between them. The CDR3 totals 16 residues. CDR3 sequence (DNA): TGTGCCAGCAGCAAGGGCGGGACAGCGTCCACAGATACGCAGTATTTT. Translated, it gives CASSKGGTASTDTQYF.

The chain uses TRBV19 and TRBJ2-7; D possibly matches TRBD1 or TRBD2 (5 bases each). This CDR3 is built from 13 residues. CDR1 and CDR2 (germline): LNHDA, SQIVND (reference sequence). Here the CDR3 DNA reads TGTGCTACTCGGGGCAGGTCGCCTTACGAGCAGTACTTC. This sequence encodes CATRGRSPYEQYF.

The chain is built from TRBV6-5 and TRBJ1-5, with a weak D call TRBD1 (5 bases). The V gene's germline CDR1 is MNHEY and CDR2 SVGAGI. V was clipped by 6 bases and J by 2 bases, with 14 bases between them. The CDR3 runs to 15 residues. Here the CDR3 reads CASSNGLGGNQPQHF. The CDR3 nucleotides are TGTGCCAGCAGCAATGGACTGGGGGGCAATCAGCCCCAGCATTTT.

The chain combines TRBV5-1 with TRBJ1-5; D is undetermined. V was clipped by 0 bases and J by 6 bases, with 10 bases between them. CDR3 size: 14 residues. Germline CDR1 is SGHRS and CDR2 is YFSETQ. CDR3 DNA: TGCGCCAGCAGCTTGGGAGGAGATGGTCAGCCCCAGCATTTT. Residues: CASSLGGDGQPQHF.

The V and J genes are TRBV7-6 and TRBJ2-1; 7 bases agree with TRBD2. In germline, CDR1 is SGHVS, CDR2 FNYEAQ. Germline trimming cut 1 base from V and 2 bases from J; bases unmatched to any gene: 5. This CDR3 is 16 amino acids long. The CDR3 DNA reads TGTGCCAGCAGCTTAGGTCCGGGGGGTACCTACAATGAGCAGTTCTTC. Translation gives CASSLGPGGTYNEQFF.

The gene calls are TRBV24-1 and TRBJ1-4; 7 bases agree with TRBD1. V was clipped by 3 bases and J by 7 bases; unmatched bases: 7. This CDR3 comprises 15 residues. The germline gives CDR1 KGHDR, CDR2 SFDVKD. CDR3 coding DNA: TGTGCCACCAGTGATAATAGGGACAGTTGTGAAAAACTGTTTTTT. Its protein product is CATSDNRDSCEKLFF.

V is TRBV7-2 and J is TRBJ2-7; tentatively, D is TRBD2 (5 bases). V lost 1 base and J lost 4, with 11 bases in between. The CDR3 is 14 residues long. From germline, CDR1 is SGHTA and CDR2 FQGNSA. The CDR3 DNA reads as TGTGCCAGCAGCTTAGATAGGTGGGAGTACGAGCAGTACTTC. Its protein product is CASSLDRWEYEQYF.

V is TRBV5-1 and J is TRBJ1-2, with unresolved D. Trimming took 0 bases from V and 7 from J, leaving 13 bases between them. The CDR3 has 14 residues. Germline V CDR1 and CDR2: SGHRS, YFSETQ. The CDR3 loop reads CASSLGEGPSGYTF. The CDR3 DNA follows: TGCGCCAGCAGCTTGGGGGAAGGGCCGAGTGGCTACACCTTC.

The gene calls are TRBV5-1 and TRBJ1-1, with D maybe TRBD1 (6 bases). The CDR3 spans 15 residues. The germline V gene encodes CDR1 SGHRS and CDR2 YFSETQ. Trimming stripped 3 bases from V and 6 bases from J, with 18 bases between. The CDR3 sequence: CASSSQGPGGSEAFF. For the CDR3, the DNA is TGCGCCAGCAGCTCACAGGGCCCCGGGGGGTCTGAAGCTTTCTTT.

The V call is TRBV6-1, the J call TRBJ2-3; 7 bases are shared with TRBD2. The V gene end was trimmed by 2 bases and the J gene end by 2 bases; junction bases not matched to a gene: 13. Germline loops: CDR1 MNHNS, CDR2 SASEGT. CDR3 length equals 18 residues. The CDR3 here is CASSELGVVAGVTDTQYF. CDR3 bases: TGTGCCAGCAGTGAATTGGGGGTGGTGGCGGGGGTCACAGATACGCAGTATTTT.

V usage is TRBV2 and J usage is TRBJ1-2; possibly TRBD1 for D (6 bases). V lost 3 bases and J 4 bases, leaving 15 bases between the germline ends. CDR1 is SNHLY and CDR2 is FYNNEI in the germline V gene. CDR3 length equals 15 residues. CDR3 DNA sequence: TGTGCCAGCAGTGAGACCCGACAGGCTTTCTATGGCTACACCTTC. It encodes CASSETRQAFYGYTF.

The V call is TRBV10-2, the J call TRBJ1-1, with D unclear. Germline assignment: CDR1 WSHSY and CDR2 SAAADI. V shed 4 bases and J shed 1 base, with 10 bases lying between them. This CDR3 comprises 14 residues. In DNA form, the CDR3 reads TGCGCCAGCAGTGTGTTAGGGCGGAACACTGAAGCTTTCTTT. Translated, it gives CASSVLGRNTEAFF.

The gene calls are TRBV7-2 and TRBJ2-1; D remains unclear. V was pared by 1 base and J by 4 bases, with 8 bases between. Germline-derived CDR1 and CDR2 are SGHTA and FQGNSA. This CDR3 has 14 residues. The CDR3 protein is CASSLGLGYNEQFF. CDR3 sequence (DNA): TGTGCCAGCAGCTTAGGTCTGGGATACAATGAGCAGTTCTTC.